This TCR beta chain was captured in a study of pediatric ulcerative colitis. Notes on the study in general: A couple of rectal clonotypes were found only in ulcerative colitis patients, all of them.

This CDR3 is 15 amino acids long. Germline V lookup: CDR1 MNHNS, CDR2 SASEGT. The J segment lost 0 bases and the V segment lost 8 bases, leaving 7 bases of the junction unmatched. The method was immunoSEQ multiplex PCR; TCRdb's version includes in-frame clones alone and lacks a portion of them. The data contain tens of thousands of clones, approximately 87% of them singletons. This clone was observed once. Its target is not known. Material for sequencing was blood. V gene TRBV6-1 combines with J gene TRBJ2-3, with 8 positions matching TRBD2. The receptor's source is a boy between 10 and 17 years old with severe ulcerative colitis. The CDR3 region is CASESGSGSTDTQYF. DNA for the CDR3: TGTGCCAGCGAGAGCGGGAGTGGTAGCACAGATACGCAGTATTTT.